This T cell receptor (beta chain) derives from a study of vaccination and CD4 T cells after COVID-19. Study-level information: Every culture used as a control got a CEFX pool, an HIV-1 Nef pool, or no peptide.

Scientists ran DNA taken from cultured CD4+ T cells through the Oncomine TCR Beta short-read assay for sequencing. TCRdb redid the calling of the PCR reads with MiXCR, one entry per CDR3 protein. The sample has about 5,400 distinct CDR3 sequences, 62% seen once. CDR1 SGHDT and CDR2 YYEEEE come from the germline V gene. J lost 6 bases, V lost 4 bases, and 6 bases had no gene match. The CDR3 spans 15 residues. Comment on this clonotype: Antigen: not known.

The treatment: 10-day PBMC culture with coronavirus spike peptide pools or control peptides (ViraFEST assay). One should note that the unexposed donor's CD4+ T cells were collected before the COVID-19 pandemic (2011-2018). IL-2 (about 9.3 IU/ml) and peptide pools (approximately 9.2 ug/ml) were added to cultures of 1.5 million to 2 million PBMCs per well. Probing of unexposed-donor CD4+ T cells with SARS-CoV-2 S/N and four cold-coronavirus spikes was done, cells permitting. Sequencing used CD4+ T cells from blood, cultured in vitro. The clonotype was recovered from a human donor in good health. The gene calls are TRBV5-6 and TRBJ2-1; 11 bases agree with TRBD2. The CDR3 DNA reads TGTGCCAGCAGCGGGTATAGCGGGAGGGCCAATGAGCAGTTCTTC. Translation: CASSGYSGRANEQFF.